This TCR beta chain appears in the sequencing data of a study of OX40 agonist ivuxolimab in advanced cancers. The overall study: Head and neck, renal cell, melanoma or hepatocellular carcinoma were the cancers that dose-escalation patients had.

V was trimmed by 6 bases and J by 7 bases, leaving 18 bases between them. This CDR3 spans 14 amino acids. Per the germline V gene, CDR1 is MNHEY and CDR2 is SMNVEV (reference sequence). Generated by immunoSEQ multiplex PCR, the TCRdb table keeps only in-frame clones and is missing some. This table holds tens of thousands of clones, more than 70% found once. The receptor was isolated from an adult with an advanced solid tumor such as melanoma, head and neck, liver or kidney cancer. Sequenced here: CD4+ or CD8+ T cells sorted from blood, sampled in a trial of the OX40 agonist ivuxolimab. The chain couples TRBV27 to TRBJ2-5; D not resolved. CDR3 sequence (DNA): TGTGCCAGCAGCCCCTCCGCCGCGCTAACGACCCAGTACTTC. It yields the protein CASSPSAALTTQYF.